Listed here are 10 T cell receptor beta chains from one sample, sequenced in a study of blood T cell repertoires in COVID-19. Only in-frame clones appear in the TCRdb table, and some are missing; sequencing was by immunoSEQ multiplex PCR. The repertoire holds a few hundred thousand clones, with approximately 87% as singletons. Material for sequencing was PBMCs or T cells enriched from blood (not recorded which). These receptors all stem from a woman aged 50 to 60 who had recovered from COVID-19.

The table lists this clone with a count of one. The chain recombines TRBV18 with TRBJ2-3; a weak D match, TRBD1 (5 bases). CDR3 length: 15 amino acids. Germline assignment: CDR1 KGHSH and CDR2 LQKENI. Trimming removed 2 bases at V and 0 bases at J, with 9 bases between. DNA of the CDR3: TGTGCCAGCTCACCAAGTCCAGGGAGCACAGATACGCAGTATTTT. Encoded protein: CASSPSPGSTDTQYF.

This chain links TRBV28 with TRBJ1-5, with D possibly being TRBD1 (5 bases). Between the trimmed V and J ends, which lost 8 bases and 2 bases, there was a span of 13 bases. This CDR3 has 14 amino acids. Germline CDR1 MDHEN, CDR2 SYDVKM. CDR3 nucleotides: TGTGCCAGCGTAGGACAACCAGGCAATCAGCCCCAGCATTTT. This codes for CASVGQPGNQPQHF.

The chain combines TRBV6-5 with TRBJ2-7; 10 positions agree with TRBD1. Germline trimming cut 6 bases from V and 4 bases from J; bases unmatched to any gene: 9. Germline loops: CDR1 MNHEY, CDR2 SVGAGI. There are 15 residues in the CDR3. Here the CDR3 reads CASSFPGQGKYEQYF. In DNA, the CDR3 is TGTGCCAGCAGCTTTCCGGGACAGGGGAAATACGAGCAGTACTTC.

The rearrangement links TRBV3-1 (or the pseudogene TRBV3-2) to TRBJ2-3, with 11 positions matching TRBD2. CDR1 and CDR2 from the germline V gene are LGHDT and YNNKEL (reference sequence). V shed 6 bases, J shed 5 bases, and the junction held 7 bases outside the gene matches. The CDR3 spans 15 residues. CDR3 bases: TGTGCCAGCAGAGGGTCTAGCGGGGGGAAAGATACGCAGTATTTT. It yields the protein CASRGSSGGKDTQYF.

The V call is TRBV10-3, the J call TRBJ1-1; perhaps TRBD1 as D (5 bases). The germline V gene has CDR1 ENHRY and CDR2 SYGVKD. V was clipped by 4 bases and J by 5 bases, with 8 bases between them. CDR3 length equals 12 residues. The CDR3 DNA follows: TGTGCCATCAGTGTTAGGGGAACTGAAGCTTTCTTT. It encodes CAISVRGTEAFF.

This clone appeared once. The chain's CDR3 is CASNVRVNTGELFF. The CDR3 region has the DNA TGTGCCAGCAACGTGCGGGTGAACACCGGGGAGCTGTTTTTT. V and J are TRBV11-2 and TRBJ2-2; weak D call: TRBD2 (5 bases). V was pared by 7 bases and J by 1 base, with 10 bases between. This CDR3 region has 14 residues. Germline V lookup: CDR1 SGHAT, CDR2 FQNNGV.

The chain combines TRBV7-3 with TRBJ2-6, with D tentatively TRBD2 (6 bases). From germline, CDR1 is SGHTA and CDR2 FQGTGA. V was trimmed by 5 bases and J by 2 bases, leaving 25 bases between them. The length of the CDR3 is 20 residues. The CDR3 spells CASSPAGGGAGVAGANVLTF. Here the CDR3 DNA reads TGTGCCAGCAGCCCCGCCGGGGGTGGGGCTGGAGTGGCTGGGGCCAACGTCCTGACTTTC.

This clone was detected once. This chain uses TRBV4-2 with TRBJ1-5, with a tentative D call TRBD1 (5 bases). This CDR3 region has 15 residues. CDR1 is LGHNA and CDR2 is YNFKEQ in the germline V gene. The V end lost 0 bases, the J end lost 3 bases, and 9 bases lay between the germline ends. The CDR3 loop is CASSQDPGPNQPQHF. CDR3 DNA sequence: TGTGCCAGCAGCCAAGACCCAGGGCCCAATCAGCCCCAGCATTTT.

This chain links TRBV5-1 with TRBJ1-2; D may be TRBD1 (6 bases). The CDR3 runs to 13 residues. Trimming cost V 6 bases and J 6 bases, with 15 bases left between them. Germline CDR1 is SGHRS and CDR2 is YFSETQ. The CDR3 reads CASTGRGADGYTF. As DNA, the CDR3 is TGCGCCAGCACCGGACGGGGGGCGGATGGCTACACCTTC.

CDR3 sequence reads: CASSPQGSGYNEQFF. The CDR3 bases are TGCGCCAGCAGCCCGCAGGGAAGTGGGTACAATGAGCAGTTCTTC. This chain uses TRBV4-3 with TRBJ2-1, with D possibly being TRBD1 (5 bases). In germline, CDR1 is LGHNA, CDR2 YSLEER. This CDR3 has 15 residues. Trimming shortened V by 4 bases and J by 4 bases, and 14 bases separated the two germline ends.